This TCR beta chain was sequenced in a study of CD8+ T cells in alopecia areata. Study-wide background: Dosing spanned 6 to 18 months on tofacitinib, then 6 months off drug.

V gave up 0 bases and J gave up 4 bases, with 16 bases separating them. The germline V gene encodes CDR1 SNHLY and CDR2 FYNNEI. CDR3 size: 16 residues. Reverse transcription of extracted RNA yielded cDNA, which provided the sequencing template. Only in-frame clones appear in the TCRdb table, and some are missing; sequencing was by immunoSEQ multiplex PCR. Among approximately 180,000 clones, approximately 70% were seen once, and the ten largest hold about an eighth. This clonotype originated in a human donor with alopecia areata. The sample consisted of CD8+ T cells sorted from blood, taken at week 0. J is TRBJ2-7 and V is TRBV2, with D perhaps matching TRBD1 (7 bases). The CDR3 DNA sequence: TGTGCCAGCAGTGAAGCGGGACAGTCGGGGGATTACGAGCAGTACTTC. It specifies CASSEAGQSGDYEQYF. The full variable domain, completed using reference TRBV2 and TRBJ2-7, is EPEVTQTPSHQVTQMGQEVILRCVPISNHLYFYWYRQILGQKVEFLVSFYNNEISEKSEIFDDQFSVERPDGSNFTLKIRSTKLEDSAMYFCASSEAGQSGDYEQYFGPGTRLTVT.